The 29 T cell receptor beta chains given below trace back to one sample, sequenced in a study of shared clonotypes between healthy human individuals. Here immunoSEQ multiplex PCR was the method, and the copy in TCRdb shows in-frame clones only, minus some. The data show roughly 1,000,000 clones, around 78% seen once. Sequencing was done on a sample of memory CD4+ T cells from PBMCs. The subset denotes: CD45RA-negative fraction. The origin of the receptors is a man aged 18-30 years in good health. Some clones in this sample may be carry-over from other donors' samples.

In its sample, this clone was seen many times. The V call is TRBV4-2, the J call TRBJ2-7, with 10 bases aligning to TRBD2. This CDR3 spans 16 amino acids. After removal of 0 bases from V and 4 bases from J, the junction contained 6 bases not matched to a gene. Germline V gene sequence: CDR1 LGHNA, CDR2 YNFKEQ. In DNA, the CDR3 is TGTGCCAGCAGCCAAGATTGGCTAGCGGGAGTGTACGAGCAGTACTTC. It specifies CASSQDWLAGVYEQYF.

The chain carries TRBV28 and TRBJ1-2; 8 bases align to TRBD1. Germline CDR1 and CDR2: MDHEN and SYDVKM. J was trimmed by 7 bases and V by 3 bases; bases with no gene match: 4. CDR3 length equals 13 residues. The CDR3 sequence is CASSLRRGLGYTF. The CDR3 nucleotides read TGTGCCAGCAGTTTGCGCAGGGGGCTTGGCTACACCTTC.

This sequence joins TRBV7-3 and TRBJ2-7; D call uncertain. CDR3 size: 12 residues. Germline CDR1 SGHTA, CDR2 FQGTGA. The V end was cut by 5 bases, the J end by 5 bases, with 10 bases between. The DNA for the CDR3 is TGTGCCAGCAGCCATGGGGTAAACGAGCAGTACTTC. Amino acids: CASSHGVNEQYF.

Notes on this clone: Other DNA variants within this sample encode the same CDR3. As DNA, the CDR3 is TGTGCCAGCAGCCCTACAGATACGCAGTATTTT. Protein: CASSPTDTQYF. This chain uses TRBV7-2 with TRBJ2-3; D remains unclear. V dropped 5 bases and J dropped 3 bases, with 3 bases sitting between them. CDR1 is SGHTA and CDR2 is FQGNSA in the germline V gene. This CDR3 comprises 11 residues.

The chain couples TRBV28 to TRBJ2-3; D is ambiguous. The CDR3 totals 16 residues. V gave up 4 bases and J gave up 1 base, with 15 bases separating them. The germline gives CDR1 MDHEN, CDR2 SYDVKM. CDR3 residues: CASSSHSGLGTDTQYF. CDR3 DNA sequence: TGTGCCAGCAGTTCTCACTCGGGCCTTGGCACAGATACGCAGTATTTT. The full variable domain, completed using reference TRBV28 and TRBJ2-3, is DVKVTQSSRYLVKRTGEKVFLECVQDMDHENMFWYRQDPGLGLRLIYFSYDVKMKEKGDIPEGYSVSREKKERFSLILESASTNQTSMYLCASSSHSGLGTDTQYFGPGTRLTVL.

The J gene is TRBJ2-7, the V gene TRBV6-6; tentatively, D is TRBD2 (6 bases). The CDR3 spans 15 residues. V was trimmed by 4 bases and J by 6 bases, leaving 19 bases between them. Per the germline V gene, CDR1 is MNHNY and CDR2 is SVGAGI (reference sequence). In DNA form, the CDR3 reads TGTGCCAGCAGTTGGGTACCGGGGGTCTTAGGCGAGCAGTACTTC. Its translation is CASSWVPGVLGEQYF.

The chain recombines TRBV19 with TRBJ1-4; D is uncertain. Germline V gene lookup returns CDR1 LNHDA and CDR2 SQIVND (reference sequence). V was pared by 7 bases and J by 8 bases, with 8 bases between. The CDR3 totals 11 residues. Here the CDR3 DNA reads TGTGCCAGTACCGCCAGGGAAAAACTGTTTTTT. It specifies CASTAREKLFF.

The chain employs TRBV14 and TRBJ1-4; D possibly corresponds to TRBD1 (6 bases). CDR1 is SGHDN, CDR2 FVKESK, per germline. The V end lost 0 bases, the J end lost 5 bases, and 10 bases lay between the germline ends. The CDR3 spans 15 residues. The CDR3 loop is CASSQEGRGNEKLFF. The CDR3 DNA reads as TGTGCCAGCAGCCAAGAAGGCAGGGGAAATGAAAAACTGTTTTTT.

The V call is TRBV28, the J call TRBJ1-5; perhaps TRBD1 as D (5 bases). The CDR3 has 14 amino acids. V shed 1 base and J shed 5 bases, with 9 bases lying between them. CDR1 is MDHEN and CDR2 is SYDVKM in the germline V gene. In DNA form, the CDR3 reads TGTGCCAGCAGTTTATTCAGGGTTGATCAGCCCCAGCATTTT. Its protein product is CASSLFRVDQPQHF.

The V gene is TRBV27, the J gene TRBJ2-6; D is perhaps TRBD1 (5 bases). Looked up from germline, CDR1 is MNHEY and CDR2 is SMNVEV (reference sequence). Trimming cost V 2 bases and J 2 bases, with 13 bases left between them. This CDR3 region has 17 residues. The CDR3 reads CASSLRFGRAGANVLTF. The CDR3 nucleotides read TGTGCCAGCAGTTTAAGGTTTGGCAGGGCTGGGGCCAACGTCCTGACTTTC.

The V call is TRBV11-3, the J call TRBJ2-2; 7 bases agree with TRBD2. V shed 5 bases and J 2 bases; nucleotides not matched to a gene: 11. This CDR3 region has 17 residues. Germline values: CDR1 SGHNT, CDR2 YENEEA. The chain's CDR3 is CASSPPSPGGNTGELFF. The CDR3, as DNA: TGTGCCAGCAGCCCACCCTCGCCGGGAGGAAACACCGGGGAGCTGTTTTTT.

The gene calls are TRBV28 and TRBJ2-7; D is uncertain. The CDR3 contains 12 residues. V lost 5 bases and J lost 5, with 10 bases in between. Germline loops: CDR1 MDHEN, CDR2 SYDVKM. CDR3 nucleotide sequence: TGTGCCAGCAGTCGTCAGGCGGACGAGCAGTACTTC. This sequence encodes CASSRQADEQYF.

This clone was counted a single time. V and J are TRBV7-9 and TRBJ2-1; a possible D gene is TRBD1 (5 bases). From germline, CDR1 is SEHNR and CDR2 FQNEAQ (reference sequence). V was clipped by 5 bases and J by 10 bases, with 18 bases between them. The CDR3 length is 14 residues. In DNA, the CDR3 is TGTGCCAGCAGCCCTTTTGATAGCAGGGAAGAGCAGTTCTTC. This translates into CASSPFDSREEQFF.

About this clone: Other DNA sequences in this specimen translate into the identical CDR3. The genes are TRBV5-1 and TRBJ2-5, with TRBD1 matching over 10 bases. Germline loops: CDR1 SGHRS, CDR2 YFSETQ. The CDR3 runs 16 residues. J gave up 1 base and V 0 bases, and 3 bases lay outside the gene matches. CDR3 nucleotide sequence: TGCGCCAGCAGCTTGGGAGGACAGGGGGGCCAAGAGACCCAGTACTTC. It translates to CASSLGGQGGQETQYF.

The chain combines TRBV11-3 with TRBJ2-3; D gene unclear. V gave up 2 bases and J gave up 0 bases, with 6 bases separating them. The CDR3 contains 14 residues. Germline-derived CDR1 and CDR2 are SGHNT and YENEEA. This CDR3 reads CASSLTRSTDTQYF. The CDR3 region has the DNA TGTGCCAGCAGCTTAACAAGAAGCACAGATACGCAGTATTTT. The full variable domain, its missing parts supplied by reference TRBV11-3 and TRBJ2-3, is EAGVVQSPRYKIIEKKQPVAFWCNPISGHNTLYWYLQNLGQGPELLIRYENEEAVDDSQLPKDRFSAERLKGVDSTLKIQPAELGDSAVYLCASSLTRSTDTQYFGPGTRLTVL.

The chain has TRBV28 and TRBJ1-5, with D tentatively TRBD1 (6 bases). CDR3 size: 15 residues. With 3 bases removed from V and 3 bases from J, the gap between germline ends came to 12 bases. The germline gives CDR1 MDHEN, CDR2 SYDVKM. CDR3 sequence reads: CASSFLGADNQPQHF. CDR3 nucleotide sequence: TGTGCCAGCAGTTTCTTGGGGGCGGACAATCAGCCCCAGCATTTT.

This clone was seen more than once but under ten times. This chain uses TRBV6-4 with TRBJ1-5; possibly TRBD1 for D (6 bases). The CDR3 contains 13 residues. Trimming stripped 2 bases from V and 5 bases from J, with 7 bases between. Germline CDR1 MRHNA, CDR2 SNTAGT. The CDR3 loop reads CASSDGQHQPQHF. CDR3 DNA sequence: TGTGCCAGCAGTGACGGACAGCATCAGCCCCAGCATTTT.

This clone was seen a few times. The rearrangement uses TRBV6-1 and TRBJ2-5; tentative D call: TRBD2 (7 bases). Trimming removed 6 bases from V and 1 base from J, with 12 bases in between. This CDR3 is built from 14 residues. In germline, CDR1 is MNHNS, CDR2 SASEGT. The CDR3 reads CASRMGGAQETQYF. CDR3 coding DNA: TGTGCCAGCAGGATGGGGGGGGCCCAAGAGACCCAGTACTTC.

The chain recombines TRBV4-2 with TRBJ2-1; maybe TRBD2 (5 bases). Trimming removed 0 bases at V and 7 bases at J, with 13 bases between. Germline CDR1 is LGHNA and CDR2 is YNFKEQ. CDR3 length: 15 residues. This chain's CDR3 is CASSQDPYGENEQFF. CDR3 sequence (DNA): TGTGCCAGCAGCCAAGATCCCTACGGGGAGAATGAGCAGTTCTTC.

Concerning this clone: A read error may explain this, as a much larger clone is one base away. The same CDR3 also results from other DNA sequences found in this sample. The V call is TRBV11-2, the J call TRBJ2-7, with a possible D match to TRBD1 (6 bases). V lost 4 bases and J lost 4, with 8 bases in between. The CDR3 is 12 amino acids. Germline CDR1 is SGHAT and CDR2 is FQNNGV. The chain's CDR3 is CASSSQGYEQYF. The CDR3 DNA reads as TGTGCCAGCAGCTCACAGGGTTACGAGCAGTACTTC. The entire variable domain, with the rest obtained from reference TRBV11-2 and TRBJ2-7, is as follows: EAGVAQSPRYKIIEKRQSVAFWCNPISGHATLYWYQQILGQGPKLLIQFQNNGVVDDSQLPKDRFSAERLKGVDSTLKIQPAKLEDSAVYLCASSSQGYEQYFGPGTRLTVT.

For this clone: Other DNA sequences within the sample encode an identical CDR3. J is TRBJ2-2 and V is TRBV6-5; 7 bases fit TRBD2. This CDR3 has 13 amino acids. V dropped 5 bases and J dropped 4; count of bases not matched to a gene: 1. CDR1 and CDR2 (germline): MNHEY, SVGAGI. The CDR3 DNA sequence: TGTGCCAGCAGTAAGCGGGGCACCGGGGAGCTGTTTTTT. As protein: CASSKRGTGELFF.

This rearrangement joins TRBV4-1 to TRBJ2-6; D call uncertain. Germline V CDR1 and CDR2: MGHRA, YSYEKL. This CDR3 spans 15 amino acids. With 1 base removed from V and 0 bases from J, the gap between germline ends came to 4 bases. The CDR3 reads CASSQAHSGANVLTF. CDR3 coding DNA: TGCGCCAGCAGCCAAGCCCACTCTGGGGCCAACGTCCTGACTTTC.

The genes are TRBV18 and TRBJ1-2, with a tentative D call TRBD1 (5 bases). The CDR3 length is 14 residues. The V and J ends lost 3 bases and 7 bases respectively, with 15 bases between them. Looked up from germline, CDR1 is KGHSH and CDR2 is LQKENI. In DNA, the CDR3 is TGTGCCAGCTCACCCTTGACAGAGCTAGCTGGCTACACCTTC. Residues: CASSPLTELAGYTF. The full variable domain, its missing parts supplied by reference TRBV18 and TRBJ1-2, is NAGVMQNPRHLVRRRGQEARLRCSPMKGHSHVYWYRQLPEEGLKFMVYLQKENIIDESGMPKERFSAEFPKEGPSILRIQQVVRGDSAAYFCASSPLTELAGYTFGSGTRLTVV.

The CDR3 here is CAWDSYNEQYF. The CDR3 nucleotides read TGTGCCTGGGACAGTTACAACGAGCAGTACTTC. The chain has TRBV30 and TRBJ2-5; possibly TRBD1 for D (5 bases). The J call may be in error: the DNA end matches TRBJ2-7 better. CDR1 and CDR2 (germline): GTSNPN, SVGIG (reference sequence). CDR3 length equals 11 residues.

The J gene is TRBJ2-7, the V gene TRBV18; no reliable D call. V was shortened by 0 bases and J by 2 bases, with 14 bases between the two germline ends. The CDR3 contains 16 residues. The germline V gene has CDR1 KGHSH and CDR2 LQKENI. The CDR3 reads CASSPPGSLATYEQYF. CDR3 nucleotides: TGTGCCAGCTCACCACCGGGCAGTCTGGCCACCTACGAGCAGTACTTC.

The sample holds a few counts of this clone. This chain connects TRBV7-6 to TRBJ2-7, with D maybe TRBD1 (6 bases). Germline assignment: CDR1 SGHVS and CDR2 FNYEAQ. There are 13 residues in the CDR3. The V gene lost 4 bases and the J gene lost 5 bases, with 12 bases spanning the gap. The CDR3 here is CASSSRAGDEQYF. CDR3 nucleotides: TGTGCCAGCAGCTCCCGGGCAGGGGACGAGCAGTACTTC. Variable domain in full (rest from reference TRBV7-6 and TRBJ2-7): GAGVSQSPRYKVTKRGQDVALRCDPISGHVSLYWYRQALGQGPEFLTYFNYEAQQDKSGLPNDRFSAERPEGSISTLTIQRTEQRDSAMYRCASSSRAGDEQYFGPGTRLTVT.

A few counts support this clone. The chain joins TRBV27 to TRBJ2-7; 11 nucleotides line up with TRBD2. Germline CDR1 MNHEY, CDR2 SMNVEV (reference sequence). The CDR3 loop spans 18 amino acids. After removal of 3 bases from V and 2 bases from J, the junction contained 12 bases not matched to a gene. In nucleotides, the CDR3 is TGTGCCAGCAGTTTGGCGCTCAGGACTAGCGGGCGACCCTACGAGCAGTACTTC. Its translation: CASSLALRTSGRPYEQYF.

The J gene is TRBJ1-5, the V gene TRBV27, with D maybe TRBD1 (5 bases). From germline, CDR1 is MNHEY and CDR2 SMNVEV (reference sequence). V lost 5 bases to trimming and J lost 8 bases, with 13 bases between them. The CDR3 is 13 residues long. CDR3 DNA sequence: TGTGCCAGCAGTCCTCGAGGGGTTGAGCCCCAGCATTTT. Its protein is CASSPRGVEPQHF.

This clone showed up just a few times. J is TRBJ1-1 and V is TRBV7-8; D call uncertain. The CDR3 spans 15 residues. The germline CDR1 and CDR2 sequences are SGHVS and FQNEAQ. The V and J ends lost 5 bases and 8 bases respectively, with 21 bases between them. This CDR3 reads CASSPIGPADGEAFF. CDR3 nucleotides: TGTGCCAGCAGCCCCATTGGGCCCGCGGACGGAGAAGCTTTCTTT.